The clone carrying this T cell receptor beta chain appeared a few times. Other DNA sequences from this sample encode an identical CDR3 as well. The data derive from a study of blood T cell repertoires in COVID-19. The wider study: There were acute and convalescent COVID-19 samples, and they came from the United States, Italy and Spain.

Authors' methods: Researchers report that nucleated cell counts were estimated from reference gene primer amplification. Method: immunoSEQ multiplex PCR; TCRdb's copy keeps in-frame clones and lacks some. V and J calls and clone size are those listed in that table; D and trimming were worked out from the DNA. This table holds more than 300,000 clones, around 87% found once. V was trimmed by 1 base and J by 2 bases, leaving 12 bases between them. CDR3 size: 14 residues. Germline CDR1 and CDR2: GTSNPN and SVGIG (reference sequence). The chain couples TRBV30 to TRBJ2-7; tentative D call: TRBD2 (5 bases). The sequenced sample was peripheral blood. This receptor was identified in a woman aged 45-65 years with COVID-19, enrolled during active disease. The CDR3 DNA follows: TGTGCCTGGAGTGGCCGGGGTCTTACCTACGAGCAGTACTTC. Protein sequence: CAWSGRGLTYEQYF.